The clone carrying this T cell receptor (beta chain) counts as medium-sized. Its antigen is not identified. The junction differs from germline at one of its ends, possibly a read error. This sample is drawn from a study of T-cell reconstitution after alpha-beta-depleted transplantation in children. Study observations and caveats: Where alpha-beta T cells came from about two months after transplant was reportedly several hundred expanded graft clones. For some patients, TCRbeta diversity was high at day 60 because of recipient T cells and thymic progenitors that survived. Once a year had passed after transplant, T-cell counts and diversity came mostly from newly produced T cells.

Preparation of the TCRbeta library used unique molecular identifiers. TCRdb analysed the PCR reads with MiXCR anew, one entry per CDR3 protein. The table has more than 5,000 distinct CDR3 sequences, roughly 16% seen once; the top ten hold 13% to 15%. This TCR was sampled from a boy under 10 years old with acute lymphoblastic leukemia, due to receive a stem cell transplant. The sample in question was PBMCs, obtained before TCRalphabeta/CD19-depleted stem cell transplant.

CDR3 amino acids: CACRASGGLQETQYF. The CDR3 nucleotides are TGTGCCTGCAGGGCTAGCGGGGGGTTACAAGAGACCCAGTACTTC. The V gene is TRBV25-1, the J gene TRBJ2-5; 11 nucleotides agree with TRBD2. The germline V gene has CDR1 MGHDK and CDR2 SYGVNS. The CDR3 totals 15 residues.